A selection of T cell receptor beta chains follows, all from one sample in a study of blood T cell repertoires in COVID-19. Some clones are missing from TCRdb's copy, which holds only in-frame ones; the method was immunoSEQ multiplex PCR. Of 330,000 or so clones in the sample, about 87% were seen once. Sequenced input: peripheral blood. The receptor set was obtained from a man aged 30 to 39 with COVID-19, enrolled during active disease. CDR3s include the opening cysteine and the closing phenylalanine or tryptophan.

j_call v_call cdr3_aa
TRBJ2-3 TRBV16 CASSQSDGRTDTQYF
TRBJ1-2 TRBV19 CASSIDRRGIYGYTF
TRBJ1-4 TRBV2 CASSEVGGNSANEKLFF
TRBJ2-3 TRBV27 CASSLGGEESVDTQYF
TRBJ1-1 TRBV5-4 CASSQLTVKDTEAFF
TRBJ1-3 TRBV28 CASGRTLGNTIYF
TRBJ2-1 TRBV10-3 CAISEWLAGGGEQFF
TRBJ2-7 TRBV25-1 CASSEYIAGVGEQYF
TRBJ2-7 TRBV18 CASSPNHQREQYF
TRBJ1-6 TRBV19 CASKDNLNSPLHF
TRBJ2-7 TRBV5-1 CASSQGGEQYF